This T cell receptor beta chain was sequenced in a study of patients and donors after allogeneic stem cell transplantation. Trimming removed 6 bases from V and 6 bases from J, with 14 bases in between. The CDR3 has 14 residues. TCRdb recomputed calls from the RT-PCR reads with MiXCR, one row per CDR3 protein. This table holds about 76,000 distinct CDR3 sequences, approximately 26% found once. The chain is built from TRBV12-3 or TRBV12-4 and TRBJ1-4, with D possibly being TRBD1 (6 bases). What was sequenced was blood, either unsorted or a sorted T cell fraction (not recorded which). The origin of this receptor is a human donor who was either an allogeneic HSCT recipient or a stem cell or donor lymphocyte infusion donor (not recorded which). It is not recorded whose cells these are; they may come from a transplant donor. Here the CDR3 DNA reads TGTGCCAGCAGCCCGGGGGGGGGCCATGAAAAACTGTTTTTT. The encoded protein is CASSPGGGHEKLFF.